A single sample is the source of the 3 T cell receptor beta chains below, sequenced in a study of T cell changes during pregnancy in multiple sclerosis. Here immunoSEQ multiplex PCR was the method, and the copy in TCRdb shows in-frame clones only, minus some. The sample carries approximately 70,000 clones, 94% recorded once. The source material was CD4+ T cells from peripheral blood mononuclear cells, sampled after pregnancy. These receptors were obtained from a female donor with multiple sclerosis, enrolled in a pregnancy study.

The V call is TRBV11-2, the J call TRBJ2-5, with D possibly being TRBD2 (6 bases). The V gene's germline CDR1 is SGHAT and CDR2 FQNNGV. This CDR3 is built from 16 residues. With 5 bases removed from V and 0 bases from J, the gap between germline ends came to 16 bases. CDR3 sequence: CASSARDSLYQETQYF. The CDR3 region has the DNA TGTGCCAGCAGCGCCCGGGACTCCCTGTACCAAGAGACCCAGTACTTC.

The chain couples TRBV18 to TRBJ2-5; 14 bases are shared with TRBD2. Germline V gene data show CDR1 as KGHSH and CDR2 as LQKENI. CDR3 length equals 16 residues. Trimming at V came to 3 bases and at J to 4 bases, leaving 4 bases not matched to a gene. For the CDR3, the DNA is TGTGCCAGCTCACCCGCGGGACTAGCGGGAGTAGAGACCCAGTACTTC. Amino acids: CASSPAGLAGVETQYF.

The chain combines TRBV18 with TRBJ1-5; D unresolved. CDR1 is KGHSH and CDR2 is LQKENI in the germline V gene. This CDR3 is 18 amino acids long. Trimming took off 1 base at V and 4 bases at J, with 20 bases between the two ends. The CDR3 sequence is CASSPLSRSPGGNQPQHF. The CDR3 nucleotides read TGTGCCAGCTCACCACTCTCGCGGAGCCCCGGCGGGAATCAGCCCCAGCATTTT.